Below, 6 T cell receptor beta chains from the same sample are listed, as sequenced in a study of OX40 agonist ivuxolimab in advanced cancers. Method: immunoSEQ multiplex PCR; TCRdb's copy keeps in-frame clones and lacks some. In the table there are about 22,000 clones, around 80% of which are singletons. The starting material was CD4+ or CD8+ T cells sorted from blood, obtained in a trial of the OX40 agonist ivuxolimab. These receptors originate from an adult with an advanced solid tumor such as melanoma, head and neck, liver or kidney cancer.

This rearrangement joins TRBV5-4 to TRBJ1-2; 7 bases map to TRBD1. The CDR3 extends over 16 amino acids. Germline CDR1 and CDR2: SGHNT and YYREEE (reference sequence). V lost 4 bases to trimming and J lost 1 base; unmatched junction nucleotides: 10. For the CDR3, the DNA is TGTGCCAGCAGCCACTTGGACAGGATTTATAACTATGGCTACACCTTC. It specifies CASSHLDRIYNYGYTF.

Only a few counts were recorded for this clone. The CDR3 DNA is TGTGCCAGCAGCGGACGGGAGGGGAACACCGGGGAGCTGTTTTTT. This codes for CASSGREGNTGELFF. This chain connects TRBV9 to TRBJ2-2; 8 bases line up with TRBD2. There are 15 residues in the CDR3. The germline CDR1 and CDR2 sequences are SGDLS and YYNGEE. V trimming: 3 bases; J trimming: 1 base; junction bases outside the gene matches: 2.

Only one count was recorded for this clone. This rearrangement joins TRBV4-3 to TRBJ2-2, with 8 bases identical to TRBD2. Germline CDR1 reads LGHNA; CDR2 reads YSLEER. The CDR3 loop spans 18 amino acids. V gave up 1 base and J gave up 3 bases; unmatched junction bases: 10. In DNA form, the CDR3 reads TGCGCCAGCAGCCAAGGCGGTAGCGGGATTTGGGACACCGGGGAGCTGTTTTTT. Residues: CASSQGGSGIWDTGELFF.

The rearrangement uses TRBV28 and TRBJ2-3; 7 positions match TRBD2. The CDR3 has 19 amino acids. CDR1 MDHEN and CDR2 SYDVKM come from the germline V gene. V shed 5 bases, J shed 2 bases, and the junction held 19 bases outside the gene matches. The CDR3 reads CASSPLKGGRGSVTDTQYF. The DNA of the CDR3 is TGTGCCAGCAGTCCCCTCAAGGGAGGGAGAGGGTCTGTCACAGATACGCAGTATTTT. Looking up the rest from reference TRBV28 and TRBJ2-3 gives the full variable domain: DVKVTQSSRYLVKRTGEKVFLECVQDMDHENMFWYRQDPGLGLRLIYFSYDVKMKEKGDIPEGYSVSREKKERFSLILESASTNQTSMYLCASSPLKGGRGSVTDTQYFGPGTRLTVL.

The DNA for the CDR3 is TGCAGCGTTAGGACAGGGACCTACGAGCAGTACTTC. Its protein product is CSVRTGTYEQYF. This chain joins TRBV29-1 and TRBJ2-7; 8 positions agree with TRBD1. Losses at the gene ends were 5 bases for V and 2 bases for J; bases not matched to a gene: 2. Germline V gene lookup returns CDR1 SQVTM and CDR2 ANQGSEA. CDR3 length: 12 amino acids.

The gene calls are TRBV7-2 and TRBJ2-5; D not certain. The CDR3 runs 14 residues. The germline V gene encodes CDR1 SGHTA and CDR2 FQGNSA. Trimming shortened V by 4 bases and J by 5 bases, and 14 bases separated the two germline ends. CDR3 nucleotides: TGTGCCAGCAGCTCGAATCACAGAAGGGAGACCCAGTACTTC. Translation gives CASSSNHRRETQYF.